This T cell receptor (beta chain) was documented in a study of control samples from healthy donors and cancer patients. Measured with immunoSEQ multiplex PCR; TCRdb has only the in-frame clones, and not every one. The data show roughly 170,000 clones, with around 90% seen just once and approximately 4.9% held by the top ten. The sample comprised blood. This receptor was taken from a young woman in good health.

The CDR3 DNA reads TGTGCCAGCAGCCCTGATCTTGTCAATCCTAACTATGGCTACACCTTC. The encoded protein is CASSPDLVNPNYGYTF. The chain joins TRBV2 to TRBJ1-2; D remains unclear. Germline-derived CDR1 and CDR2 are SNHLY and FYNNEI. This CDR3 has 16 residues. Trimming took off 6 bases at V and 0 bases at J, with 17 bases between the two ends. The variable domain in full, with the rest retrieved from reference TRBV2 and TRBJ1-2, is EPEVTQTPSHQVTQMGQEVILRCVPISNHLYFYWYRQILGQKVEFLVSFYNNEISEKSEIFDDQFSVERPDGSNFTLKIRSTKLEDSAMYFCASSPDLVNPNYGYTFGSGTRLTVV.